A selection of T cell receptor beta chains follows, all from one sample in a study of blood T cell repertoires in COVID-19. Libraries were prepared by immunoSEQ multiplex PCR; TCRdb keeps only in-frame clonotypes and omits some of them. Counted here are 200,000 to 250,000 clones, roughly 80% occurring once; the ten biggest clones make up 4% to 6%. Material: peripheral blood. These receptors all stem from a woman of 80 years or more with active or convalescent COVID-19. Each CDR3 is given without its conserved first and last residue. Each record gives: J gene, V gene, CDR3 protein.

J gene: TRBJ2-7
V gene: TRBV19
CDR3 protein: ASSTGLPSYEQY

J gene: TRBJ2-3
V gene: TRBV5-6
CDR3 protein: ASSGTSTDTQY

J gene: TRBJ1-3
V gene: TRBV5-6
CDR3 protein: ASSFRTGGYSGNTIY

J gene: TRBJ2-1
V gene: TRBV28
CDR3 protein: ASSTGQGGYNEQF

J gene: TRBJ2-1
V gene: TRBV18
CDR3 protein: ASSPFSGQTNEQF

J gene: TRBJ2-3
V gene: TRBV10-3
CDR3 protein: AISEWGGASTDTQY

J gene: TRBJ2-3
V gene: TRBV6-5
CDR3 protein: ASSYSGLHTDTQY

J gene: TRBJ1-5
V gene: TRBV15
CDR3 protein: ATSSQRNQPQH

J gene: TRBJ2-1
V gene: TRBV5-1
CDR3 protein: ASSPGLASHNEQF

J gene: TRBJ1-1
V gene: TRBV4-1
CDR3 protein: ASSHLGQGSPF

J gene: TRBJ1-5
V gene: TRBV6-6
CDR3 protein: ASSAGGPSNQPQH

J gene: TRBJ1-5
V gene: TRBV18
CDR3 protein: ASSPSVGGQPQH

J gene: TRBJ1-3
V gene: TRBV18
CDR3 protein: ASSPSTGARSSGNTIY

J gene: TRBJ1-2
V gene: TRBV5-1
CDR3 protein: ASSLSGNYGYT

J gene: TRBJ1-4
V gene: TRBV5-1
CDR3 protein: ASSLDGNEKLF

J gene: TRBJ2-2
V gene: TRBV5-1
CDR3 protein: ASSLDGLLNTGELF

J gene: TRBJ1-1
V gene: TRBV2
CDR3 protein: ASSVRGGGEAF

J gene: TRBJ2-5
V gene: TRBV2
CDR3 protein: ASSGTVQETQY

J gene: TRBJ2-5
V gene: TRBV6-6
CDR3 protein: ASSYPQGLGQETQY

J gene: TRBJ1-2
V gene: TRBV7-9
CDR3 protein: ASSVGTGYGYT

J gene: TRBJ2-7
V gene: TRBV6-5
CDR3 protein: ASASGGSPYEQY

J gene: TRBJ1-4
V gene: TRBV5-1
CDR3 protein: ASSLQGGNEKLF

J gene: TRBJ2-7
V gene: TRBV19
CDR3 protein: ASSARETSYEQY

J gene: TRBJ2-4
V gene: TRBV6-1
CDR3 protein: ASSEAAGGNIQY

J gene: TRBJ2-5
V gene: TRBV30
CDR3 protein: ASHLAGGRETQY

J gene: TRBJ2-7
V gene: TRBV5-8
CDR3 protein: ASSPLQGFDYEQY

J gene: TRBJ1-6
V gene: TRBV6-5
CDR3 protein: ASSKGPLGSPLH

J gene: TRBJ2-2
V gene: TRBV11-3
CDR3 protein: ASSGGQSNTGELF

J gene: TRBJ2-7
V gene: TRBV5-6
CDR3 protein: ASSTPGSYEQY

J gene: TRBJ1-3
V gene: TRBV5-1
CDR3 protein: ASSSPVGTIY

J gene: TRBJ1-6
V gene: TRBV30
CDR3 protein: AWRTRYNSPLH

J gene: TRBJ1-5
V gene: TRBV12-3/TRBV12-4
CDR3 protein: ASSLETGAQH